This T cell receptor (beta chain) was identified in a study of Graves' ophthalmopathy and Graves' hyperthyroidism. Looking at the study overall: Peripheral blood collection took place at initial diagnosis, before any treatment.

This clonotype appeared many times. The antigen remains unidentified. Amplification of TCR beta CDR3 regions used RNA transcripts. First-round RT-PCR employed HTBI primers, with a second-round multiplex PCR after it. From the multiplex PCR reads, TCRdb called clonotypes with MiXCR, one entry per CDR3 protein. Of about 500,000 distinct CDR3 sequences in the sample, approximately 15% were seen once. The germline V and J ends were trimmed by 6 bases and 2 bases, with 10 bases remaining between them. Looked up from germline, CDR1 is SEHNR and CDR2 is FQNEAQ (reference sequence). This CDR3 is 13 amino acids long. Moderately to severely active ophthalmopathy under 3 months, CAS at least 3, NOSPECS at least 4. Study-wide points: A roughly 80% specificity and nearly 90% sensitivity were achieved by a 13-signature model that separated ophthalmopathy from stable hyperthyroidism.

The sequencing input was blood. V usage is TRBV7-9 and J usage is TRBJ2-5; the D gene is possibly TRBD2 (5 bases). The sequence was obtained from a woman aged 25 to 45 with Graves' ophthalmopathy. CDR3 sequence: CASRTLGQETQYF. The CDR3 nucleotides read TGTGCCAGCAGGACACTAGGTCAAGAGACCCAGTACTTC. The variable domain in full, with the rest retrieved from reference TRBV7-9 and TRBJ2-5, is DTGVSQNPRHKITKRGQNVTFRCDPISEHNRLYWYRQTLGQGPEFLTYFQNEAQLEKSRLLSDRFSAERPKGSFSTLEIQRTEQGDSAMYLCASRTLGQETQYFGPGTRLLVL.